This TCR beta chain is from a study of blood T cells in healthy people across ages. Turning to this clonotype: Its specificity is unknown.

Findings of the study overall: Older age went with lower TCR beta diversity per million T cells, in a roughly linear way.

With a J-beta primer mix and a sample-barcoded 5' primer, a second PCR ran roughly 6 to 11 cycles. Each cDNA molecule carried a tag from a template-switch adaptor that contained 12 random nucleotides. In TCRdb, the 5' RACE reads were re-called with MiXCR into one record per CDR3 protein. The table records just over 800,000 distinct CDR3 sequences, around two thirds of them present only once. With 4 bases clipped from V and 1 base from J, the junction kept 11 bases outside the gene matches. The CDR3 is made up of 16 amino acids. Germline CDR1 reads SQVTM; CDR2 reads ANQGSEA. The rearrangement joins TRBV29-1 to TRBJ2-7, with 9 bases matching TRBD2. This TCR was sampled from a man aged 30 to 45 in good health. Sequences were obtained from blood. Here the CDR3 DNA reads TGCAGCGTTGCTTATCGGCTAGCGGGATCATCCTACGAGCAGTACTTC. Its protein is CSVAYRLAGSSYEQYF.